Below are 16 T cell receptor beta chains sequenced from a single sample in a study of T cells in localized non-small cell lung cancer. Sequencing was performed with immunoSEQ multiplex PCR; in TCRdb, only in-frame clones are kept and a portion is missing. The data contain 30,000 to 35,000 clones, approximately 90% of them singletons. Source: peripheral blood mononuclear cells, taken before any cancer treatment. These receptors were taken from a female donor older than 55 with stage II lung adenocarcinoma.

The chain has TRBV19 and TRBJ2-5, with 8 bases fitting TRBD1. Losses at the gene ends were 4 bases for V and 5 bases for J; bases not matched to a gene: 9. Germline V gene data show CDR1 as LNHDA and CDR2 as SQIVND (reference sequence). The CDR3 runs to 15 residues. CDR3 sequence reads: CASSSPGTGGETQYF. The CDR3 region has the DNA TGTGCCAGTAGTAGCCCCGGGACAGGTGGGGAGACCCAGTACTTC.

V gene TRBV18 combines with J gene TRBJ2-3; TRBD1 matches at 10 bases. Trimming at V came to 2 bases and at J to 7 bases, leaving 9 bases not matched to a gene. The CDR3 is made up of 16 amino acids. Per germline, CDR1 KGHSH and CDR2 LQKENI. CDR3 protein: CASSPEGQGRTYTQYF. CDR3 DNA: TGTGCCAGCTCACCAGAGGGACAGGGGAGGACTTATACGCAGTATTTT.

The sample holds one count of this clone. V and J are TRBV5-1 and TRBJ2-7; possibly TRBD2 for D (6 bases). The V and J ends lost 4 bases and 5 bases respectively, with 16 bases between them. Germline CDR1 reads SGHRS; CDR2 reads YFSETQ. The CDR3 runs 14 residues. The CDR3 DNA is TGCGCCAGCAGCGCTGGTCCGGGAGTAGACGAGCAGTACTTC. This sequence encodes CASSAGPGVDEQYF.

The CDR3 reads CASSHGGAGLQAYTF. The CDR3 nucleotides read TGTGCCAGCAGCCACGGGGGCGCAGGGCTCCAGGCCTACACCTTC. The J gene is TRBJ1-2, the V gene TRBV7-2; tentative D call: TRBD1 (6 bases). This CDR3 is built from 15 residues. Between the trimmed V and J ends, which lost 5 bases and 10 bases, there was a span of 23 bases. Looked up from germline, CDR1 is SGHTA and CDR2 is FQGNSA.

The chain is built from TRBV18 and TRBJ2-3, with D hard to call. Trimming took off 4 bases at V and 5 bases at J, with 1 base between the two ends. This CDR3 contains 10 residues. Germline CDR1 reads KGHSH; CDR2 reads LQKENI. The CDR3, as DNA: TGTGCCAGCTCACGAGATACGCAGTATTTT. It codes for CASSRDTQYF.

The V gene is TRBV7-2, the J gene TRBJ2-5; 11 positions match TRBD2. CDR1 is SGHTA and CDR2 is FQGNSA in the germline V gene. CDR3 length equals 14 residues. The trim removed 5 bases at V and 4 bases at J, leaving 3 bases unmatched. CDR3 nucleotide sequence: TGTGCCAGCAGCCTCGGGACTAGCGGAGAGACCCAGTACTTC. This codes for CASSLGTSGETQYF.

The rearrangement links TRBV30 to TRBJ1-5; D may be TRBD1 (6 bases). In germline, CDR1 is GTSNPN, CDR2 SVGIG (reference sequence). V lost 2 bases to trimming and J lost 7 bases, with 15 bases between them. The CDR3 spans 14 residues. The CDR3 is CAWSPGAGRQPQHF. The CDR3 coding sequence is TGTGCCTGGAGTCCAGGGGCAGGGCGGCAGCCCCAGCATTTT.

This chain connects TRBV5-1 to TRBJ2-5; TRBD2 matches 7 bases. Germline V gives CDR1 SGHRS, CDR2 YFSETQ. This CDR3 spans 15 amino acids. Losses at the gene ends were 0 bases for V and 3 bases for J; bases not matched to a gene: 5. In DNA form, the CDR3 reads TGCGCCAGCAGCTTGGGGGGGACTATCGAAGAGACCCAGTACTTC. Its protein product is CASSLGGTIEETQYF.

V and J are TRBV7-2 and TRBJ1-2; D unresolved. CDR1 and CDR2 from the germline V gene are SGHTA and FQGNSA. Deletions cut 3 bases from V and 4 bases from J, with 6 bases between. The CDR3 is 12 amino acids. As DNA, the CDR3 is TGTGCCAGCAGCTTCTACAGCTATGGCTACACCTTC. Residues: CASSFYSYGYTF.

The rearrangement links TRBV19 to TRBJ1-1; possible D gene TRBD1, 6 bases. With 6 bases removed from V and 1 base from J, the gap between germline ends came to 12 bases. The germline gives CDR1 LNHDA, CDR2 SQIVND (reference sequence). This CDR3 contains 14 residues. DNA of the CDR3: TGTGCCAGTAGAACGCCGGGACAGAACACTGAAGCTTTCTTT. Its translation: CASRTPGQNTEAFF. Looking up the rest from reference TRBV19 and TRBJ1-1 gives the full variable domain: DGGITQSPKYLFRKEGQNVTLSCEQNLNHDAMYWYRQDPGQGLRLIYYSQIVNDFQKGDIAEGYSVSREKKESFPLTVTSAQKNPTAFYLCASRTPGQNTEAFFGQGTRLTVV.

The chain is built from TRBV6-1 and TRBJ1-2; 7 bases map to TRBD1. The junction had 3 bases not matched to a gene; V was cut back by 6 bases and J by 2 bases. CDR3 length: 13 residues. Germline V CDR1 and CDR2: MNHNS, SASEGT. The CDR3 loop is CASSRTGNYGYTF. As DNA, the CDR3 is TGTGCCAGCAGCAGGACAGGCAACTATGGCTACACCTTC.

The V gene is TRBV5-4, the J gene TRBJ2-1, with 12 nucleotides matching TRBD2. Per the germline V gene, CDR1 is SGHNT and CDR2 is YYREEE (reference sequence). The CDR3 covers 15 residues. V was pared by 4 bases and J by 4 bases, with 3 bases of the junction left unmatched. The CDR3 region has the DNA TGTGCCAGCAGCCCAGGGACTAGCGGGTACAATGAGCAGTTCTTC. This codes for CASSPGTSGYNEQFF.

This chain joins TRBV7-8 and TRBJ2-7; 7 bases map to TRBD2. The CDR3 consists of 19 residues. With 2 bases clipped from V and 1 base from J, the junction kept 17 bases outside the gene matches. The germline V gene encodes CDR1 SGHVS and CDR2 FQNEAQ. The CDR3 is CASSLYTSAGVLLSYEQYF. The CDR3 nucleotides read TGTGCCAGCAGCTTATACACTAGCGCCGGAGTGCTTCTTTCCTACGAGCAGTACTTC.

The V call is TRBV28, the J call TRBJ1-1, with TRBD1 identical over 9 bases. The CDR3 has 15 amino acids. CDR1 and CDR2 (germline): MDHEN, SYDVKM. Trimming took 5 bases from V and 3 from J; bases not matched to a gene: 7. CDR3 protein: CASSPPTGGDTEAFF. CDR3 nucleotides: TGTGCCAGCAGTCCCCCGACAGGGGGAGACACTGAAGCTTTCTTT.

Written as DNA, the CDR3 is TGTGCCAGTAGAAGACTAGTTTTCTCCGATGAGCAGTTCTTC. It encodes CASRRLVFSDEQFF. This rearrangement joins TRBV19 to TRBJ2-1; TRBD2 might be the D (6 bases). Germline CDR1 LNHDA, CDR2 SQIVND (reference sequence). Trimming stripped 6 bases from V and 8 bases from J, with 17 bases between. The CDR3 has 14 residues. The variable domain in full, completed from reference TRBV19 and TRBJ2-1, reads DGGITQSPKYLFRKEGQNVTLSCEQNLNHDAMYWYRQDPGQGLRLIYYSQIVNDFQKGDIAEGYSVSREKKESFPLTVTSAQKNPTAFYLCASRRLVFSDEQFFGPGTRLTVL.

The chain links TRBV30 to TRBJ1-2; no reliable D call. CDR1 is GTSNPN, CDR2 SVGIG, per germline (reference sequence). The ends were cut back, 4 bases at V and 5 bases at J, with 11 bases in the middle. This CDR3 has 12 amino acids. CDR3 DNA: TGTGCCTGGACTAGGGCAGAATATGGCTACACCTTC. It specifies CAWTRAEYGYTF.